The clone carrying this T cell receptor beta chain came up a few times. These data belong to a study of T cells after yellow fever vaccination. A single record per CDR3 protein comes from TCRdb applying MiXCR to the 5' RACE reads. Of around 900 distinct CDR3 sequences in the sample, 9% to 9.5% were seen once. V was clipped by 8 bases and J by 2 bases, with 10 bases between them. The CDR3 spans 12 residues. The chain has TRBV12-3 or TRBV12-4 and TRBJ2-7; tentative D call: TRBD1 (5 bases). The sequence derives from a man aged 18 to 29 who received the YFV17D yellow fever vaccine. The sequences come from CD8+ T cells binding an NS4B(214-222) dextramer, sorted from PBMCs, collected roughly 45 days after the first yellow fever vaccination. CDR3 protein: CASRDSAYEQYF. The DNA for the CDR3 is TGTGCCAGCCGTGACAGCGCCTACGAGCAGTACTTC.